A single sample gave rise to the 3 T cell receptor beta chains below, sequenced in a study of neoadjuvant anti-PD-1 for oral cavity cancer. Time point reported: after neoadjuvant nivolumab, at surgical resection. This table comes from immunoSEQ multiplex PCR, and its TCRdb copy is limited to in-frame clones, with some not included. The profile covers about 68,000 clones, with around 83% appearing a single time and roughly 3.4% taken by the ten largest. The sequences come from PBMCs, collected after nivolumab (anti-PD-1) treatment. All receptors derive from a person aged 40 to 85 with oral cavity squamous cell carcinoma.

The chain carries TRBV2 and TRBJ2-1; 8 nucleotides agree with TRBD2. The CDR3 is made up of 14 amino acids. V lost 5 bases, J lost 5 bases, and 5 bases stayed unmatched. CDR1 and CDR2 from the germline V gene are SNHLY and FYNNEI. In DNA, the CDR3 is TGTGCCAGCAGTAGTCAAGCGGGAGACAATGAGCAGTTCTTC. It translates to CASSSQAGDNEQFF.

This chain links TRBV4-1 with TRBJ2-7; 7 nucleotides agree with TRBD2. With 0 bases clipped from V and 9 bases from J, the junction kept 11 bases outside the gene matches. Germline V gene sequence: CDR1 MGHRA, CDR2 YSYEKL. This CDR3 contains 15 residues. CDR3 in DNA: TGCGCCAGCAGCCAAGACGAAACTAGCGCACCGTTGCAGTACTTC. This translates into CASSQDETSAPLQYF.

This clone showed up just once. The junction departs from the called germline gene at one end, perhaps through a read error. V and J are TRBV19 and TRBJ2-7; 10 nucleotides match TRBD1. CDR3 size: 15 residues. Germline-derived CDR1 and CDR2 are LNHDA and SQIVND (reference sequence). The DNA of the CDR3 is TGTGCCAGTAGTGCAGGGACAGGGGATCCCTACGGGCAGTACTTC. It encodes CASSAGTGDPYGQYF.